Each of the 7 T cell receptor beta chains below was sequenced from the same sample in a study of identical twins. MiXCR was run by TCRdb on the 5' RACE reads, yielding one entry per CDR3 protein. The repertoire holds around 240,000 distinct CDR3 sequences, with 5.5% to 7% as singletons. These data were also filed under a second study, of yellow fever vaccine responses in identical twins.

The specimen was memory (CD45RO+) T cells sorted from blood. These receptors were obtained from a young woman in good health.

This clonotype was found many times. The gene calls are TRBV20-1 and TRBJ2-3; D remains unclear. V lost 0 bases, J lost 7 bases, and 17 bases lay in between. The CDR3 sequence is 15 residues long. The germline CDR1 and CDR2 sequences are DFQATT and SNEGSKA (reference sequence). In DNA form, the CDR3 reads TGCAGTGCTAGAGATTTCCCACGCACTCTCCATACGCAGTATTTT. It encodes CSARDFPRTLHTQYF.

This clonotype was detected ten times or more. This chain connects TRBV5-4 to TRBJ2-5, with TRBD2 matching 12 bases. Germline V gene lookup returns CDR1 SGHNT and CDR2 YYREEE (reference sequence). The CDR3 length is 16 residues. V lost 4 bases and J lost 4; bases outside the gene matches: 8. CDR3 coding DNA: TGTGCCAGCAGCGTAGGACTAGCGGGAAGTTTAGAGACCCAGTACTTC. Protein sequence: CASSVGLAGSLETQYF.

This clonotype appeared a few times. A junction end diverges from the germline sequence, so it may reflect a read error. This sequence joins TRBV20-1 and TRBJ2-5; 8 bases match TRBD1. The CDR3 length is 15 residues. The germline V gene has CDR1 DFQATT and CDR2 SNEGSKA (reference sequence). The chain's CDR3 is CSTRKTGAGLETQYF. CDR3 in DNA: TGCAGTACTAGAAAGACAGGGGCCGGATTAGAGACCCAGTACTTC.

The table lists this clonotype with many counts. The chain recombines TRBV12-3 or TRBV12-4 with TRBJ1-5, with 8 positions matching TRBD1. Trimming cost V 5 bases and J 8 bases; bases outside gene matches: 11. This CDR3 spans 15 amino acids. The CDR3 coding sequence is TGTGCCAGCAGTCGAACGGACAGGGTAAAGGAGCCCCAGCATTTT. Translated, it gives CASSRTDRVKEPQHF.

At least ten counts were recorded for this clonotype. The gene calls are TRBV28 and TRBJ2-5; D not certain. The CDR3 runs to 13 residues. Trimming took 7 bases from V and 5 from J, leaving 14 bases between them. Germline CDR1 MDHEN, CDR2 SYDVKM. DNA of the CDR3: TGTGCCAGCACGCGGCTATCGAAGGAGACCCAGTACTTC. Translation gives CASTRLSKETQYF.

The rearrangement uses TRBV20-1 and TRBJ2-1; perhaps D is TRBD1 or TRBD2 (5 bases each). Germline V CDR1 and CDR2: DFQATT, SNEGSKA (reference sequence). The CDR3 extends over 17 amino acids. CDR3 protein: CSSTSPTVRGTYNEQFF. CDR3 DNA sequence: TGCAGCTCCACCTCCCCCACAGTGAGGGGCACCTACAATGAGCAGTTCTTC.

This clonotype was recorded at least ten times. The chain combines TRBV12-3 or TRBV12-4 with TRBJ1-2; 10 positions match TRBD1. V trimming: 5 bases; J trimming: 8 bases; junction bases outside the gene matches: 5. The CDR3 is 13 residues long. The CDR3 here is CASSPGTGEGYTF. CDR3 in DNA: TGTGCCAGCAGTCCTGGGACAGGGGAAGGCTACACCTTC.